This T cell receptor (beta chain) emerged from a study of somatic mutations in cytotoxic T cells in rheumatoid arthritis. Profiling relied on immunoSEQ multiplex PCR, and the TCRdb table lists in-frame clones only, not all of them. The sample includes thousands of clones, 75% to 85% of them seen just once. Whole-study results and caveats: The targets (antigens) of the expanded CD8+ clones were not known. Per patient, the largest CD8+ clone was found to exceed 20% of CD8+ cells in about an eighth of the 65 cases. Clonality of CD8+ cells rose with age in rheumatoid arthritis patients but not healthy controls.

Trimming removed 6 bases from V and 5 bases from J; junction bases left unmatched: 8. The CDR3 consists of 14 residues. Germline values: CDR1 MNHNY, CDR2 SVGAGI (reference sequence). CD4+ cells and CD8+ cells were each obtained through positive magnetic bead selection, and their purity was assessed by flow cytometry. This clone was counted a single time. The antigen remains unidentified. This CDR3 is also generated by other DNA sequences in the sample. This TCR came from an adult with rheumatoid arthritis. The chain employs TRBV6-6 and TRBJ1-1, with 8 nucleotides matching TRBD1. Sample: CD8+ T cells sorted from blood. The CDR3 sequence: CASRSGQGGTEAFF. The CDR3 DNA follows: TGTGCCAGCAGGTCCGGACAGGGAGGTACTGAAGCTTTCTTT.